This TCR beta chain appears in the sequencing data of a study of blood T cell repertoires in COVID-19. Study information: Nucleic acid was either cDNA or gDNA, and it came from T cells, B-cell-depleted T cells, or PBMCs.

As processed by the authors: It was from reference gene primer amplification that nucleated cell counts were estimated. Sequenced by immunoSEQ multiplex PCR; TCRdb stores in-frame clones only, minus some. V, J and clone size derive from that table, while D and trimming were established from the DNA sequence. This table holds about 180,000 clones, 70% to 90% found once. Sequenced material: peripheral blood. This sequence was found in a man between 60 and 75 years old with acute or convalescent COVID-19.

The CDR3 DNA reads TGTGCCAGCAGTTTTTTACAGGTCACAGATACGCAGTATTTT. Protein: CASSFLQVTDTQYF. The chain couples TRBV28 to TRBJ2-3, with a tentative D call TRBD1 (5 bases). This CDR3 spans 14 amino acids. Germline loops: CDR1 MDHEN, CDR2 SYDVKM. The V end was cut by 3 bases, the J end by 2 bases, with 9 bases between.